The rows below give T cell receptor beta chains drawn from one sample of a study of CD4 and CD8 cells across lung adenocarcinoma regions. MiXCR, applied by TCRdb to the PCR reads, yields one record per CDR3 protein. The data hold about 11,000 distinct CDR3 sequences, with around 59% observed a single time. The specimen sequenced was CD8+ T cells from the margin of a lung tumor. Receptors originate from a male donor with lung adenocarcinoma. The CD4 and CD8 labels of this study may be unreliable. CDR3s include the opening cysteine and the closing phenylalanine or tryptophan. The D gene is left open where the match is weak.

D: -; J: TRBJ1-1; V: TRBV12-3/TRBV12-4; CDR3: CASSWDTPEAFF
D: -; J: -; V: TRBV7-2; CDR3: CASSWGGGPKTQYF
D: TRBD2; J: TRBJ2-5; V: TRBV27; CDR3: CASSSRGGTAQYF
D: -; J: TRBJ2-4; V: TRBV27; CDR3: CASSGTRGDKNIQYF
D: -; J: -; V: TRBV10-3; CDR3: CAISDSFTGTLTYEQYF
D: TRBD2; J: TRBJ2-1; V: TRBV10-3; CDR3: CAISELPSGGVSYEQFF
D: -; J: TRBJ2-5; V: TRBV4-1; CDR3: CASSQVPGMVVDTQYF
D: TRBD1; J: TRBJ2-4; V: TRBV28; CDR3: CARGLWAKDMQYF
D: -; J: TRBJ2-3; V: TRBV7-2; CDR3: CASSLTADTDTQYF
D: TRBD2; J: TRBJ2-6; V: TRBV6-1; CDR3: CASRQLAGGGGANVLTF
D: TRBD1; J: TRBJ1-2; V: TRBV4-1; CDR3: CASSQDSLQGTYGYTF
D: TRBD1; J: TRBJ2-6; V: TRBV6-1; CDR3: CASSKTWTGLLSGANVLTF
D: -; J: TRBJ2-5; V: TRBV7-6; CDR3: CASSRRQKETQYF